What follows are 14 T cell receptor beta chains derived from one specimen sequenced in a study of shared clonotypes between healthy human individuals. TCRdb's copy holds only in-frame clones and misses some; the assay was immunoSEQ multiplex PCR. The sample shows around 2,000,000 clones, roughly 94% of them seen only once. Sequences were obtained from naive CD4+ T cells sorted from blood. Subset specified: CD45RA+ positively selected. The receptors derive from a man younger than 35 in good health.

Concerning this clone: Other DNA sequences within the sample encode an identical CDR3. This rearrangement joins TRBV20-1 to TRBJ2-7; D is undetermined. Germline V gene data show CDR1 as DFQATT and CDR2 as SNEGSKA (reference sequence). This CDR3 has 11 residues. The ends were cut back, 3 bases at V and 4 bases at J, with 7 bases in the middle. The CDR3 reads CSASGLYEQYF. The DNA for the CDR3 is TGCAGTGCTAGTGGTCTATACGAGCAGTACTTC.

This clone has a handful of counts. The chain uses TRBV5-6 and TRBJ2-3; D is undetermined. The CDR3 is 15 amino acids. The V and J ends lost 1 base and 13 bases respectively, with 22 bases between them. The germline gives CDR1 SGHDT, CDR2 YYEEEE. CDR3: CASSLWEAGVLSEYF. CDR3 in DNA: TGTGCCAGCAGCTTGTGGGAAGCAGGTGTCCTTTCTGAGTATTTT.

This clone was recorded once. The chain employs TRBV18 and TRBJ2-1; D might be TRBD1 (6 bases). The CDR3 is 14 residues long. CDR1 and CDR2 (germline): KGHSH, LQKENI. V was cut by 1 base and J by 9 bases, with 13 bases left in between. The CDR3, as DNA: TGTGCCAGCTCACCACGGCAGGGGAGCGGTGAGCAGTTCTTC. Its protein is CASSPRQGSGEQFF.

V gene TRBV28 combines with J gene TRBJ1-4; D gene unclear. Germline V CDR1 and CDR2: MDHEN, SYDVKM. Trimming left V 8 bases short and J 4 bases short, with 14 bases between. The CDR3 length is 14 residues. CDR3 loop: CASRAQGLNEKLFF. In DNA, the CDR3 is TGTGCCAGCCGGGCGCAAGGGCTTAATGAAAAACTGTTTTTT.

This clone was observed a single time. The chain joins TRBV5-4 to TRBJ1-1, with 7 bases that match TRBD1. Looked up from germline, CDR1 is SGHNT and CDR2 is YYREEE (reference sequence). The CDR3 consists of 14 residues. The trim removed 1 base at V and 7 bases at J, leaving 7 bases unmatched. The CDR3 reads CASSLTGVEGEAFF. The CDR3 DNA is TGTGCCAGCAGCTTGACAGGGGTAGAAGGTGAAGCTTTCTTT.

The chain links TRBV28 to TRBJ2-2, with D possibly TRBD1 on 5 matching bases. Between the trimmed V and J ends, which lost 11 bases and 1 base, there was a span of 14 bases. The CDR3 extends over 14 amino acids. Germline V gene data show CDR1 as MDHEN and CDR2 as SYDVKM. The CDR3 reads CAGASDGNTGELFF. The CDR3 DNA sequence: TGTGCCGGGGCTAGTGACGGGAACACCGGGGAGCTGTTTTTT.

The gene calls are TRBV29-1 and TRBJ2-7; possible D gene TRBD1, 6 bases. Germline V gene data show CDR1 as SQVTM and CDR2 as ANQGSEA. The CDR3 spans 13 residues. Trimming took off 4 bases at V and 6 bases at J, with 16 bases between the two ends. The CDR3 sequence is CSVGTGQAFEQYF. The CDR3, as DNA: TGCAGCGTTGGCACAGGGCAGGCGTTCGAGCAGTACTTC.

CDR3 nucleotides: TGCGCCAGCAGCTCCGGGACAAATAATGAAAAACTGTTTTTT. Amino acid sequence: CASSSGTNNEKLFF. The chain couples TRBV5-1 to TRBJ1-4, with a tentative D call TRBD1 (6 bases). V lost 3 bases and J lost 4, with 10 bases in between. Germline loops: CDR1 SGHRS, CDR2 YFSETQ. The length of the CDR3 is 14 residues.

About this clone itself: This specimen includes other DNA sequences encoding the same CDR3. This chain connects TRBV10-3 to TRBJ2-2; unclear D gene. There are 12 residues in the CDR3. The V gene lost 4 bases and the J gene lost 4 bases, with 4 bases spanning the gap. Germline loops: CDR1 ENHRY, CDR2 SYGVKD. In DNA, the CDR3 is TGTGCCATCAGTGGGTCCACCGGGGAGCTGTTTTTT. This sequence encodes CAISGSTGELFF.

The CDR3 region has the DNA TGCGCCAGCAGCCAGACCGGGGCTTATAATTCACCCCTCCACTTT. Amino acid sequence: CASSQTGAYNSPLHF. The chain carries TRBV4-3 and TRBJ1-6, with a weak D call TRBD1 (5 bases). The CDR3 extends over 15 amino acids. The V end lost 3 bases, the J end lost 4 bases, and 10 bases lay between the germline ends. Germline V gives CDR1 LGHNA, CDR2 YSLEER.

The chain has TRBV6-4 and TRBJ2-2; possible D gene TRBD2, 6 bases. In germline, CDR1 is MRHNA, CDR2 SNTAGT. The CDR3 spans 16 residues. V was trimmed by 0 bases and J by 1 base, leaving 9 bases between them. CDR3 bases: TGTGCCAGCAGTGACTCGGGCGGGGTGAACACCGGGGAGCTGTTTTTT. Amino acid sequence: CASSDSGGVNTGELFF.

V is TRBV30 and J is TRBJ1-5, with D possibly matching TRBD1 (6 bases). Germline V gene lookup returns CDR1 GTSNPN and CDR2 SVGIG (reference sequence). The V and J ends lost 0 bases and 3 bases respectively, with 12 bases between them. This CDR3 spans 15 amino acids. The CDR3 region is CAWSVRGGPNQPQHF. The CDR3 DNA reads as TGTGCCTGGAGTGTACGAGGGGGTCCCAATCAGCCCCAGCATTTT.

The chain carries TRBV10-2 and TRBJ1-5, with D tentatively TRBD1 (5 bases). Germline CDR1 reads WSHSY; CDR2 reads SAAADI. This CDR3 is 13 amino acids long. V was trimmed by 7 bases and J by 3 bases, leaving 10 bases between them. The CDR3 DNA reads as TGCGCCAGCATGGGGCAGATCAATCAGCCCCAGCATTTT. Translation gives CASMGQINQPQHF.

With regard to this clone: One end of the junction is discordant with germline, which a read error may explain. CDR3 DNA sequence: TGCGCCAGCAGATTGGAGGGGGATCGCTCCTACAATGAGCAGTTCTTC. Translating gives CASRLEGDRSYNEQFF. J is TRBJ2-1 and V is TRBV5-1; D is possibly TRBD1 or TRBD2 (6 bases each). CDR3 size: 16 residues. In germline, CDR1 is SGHRS, CDR2 YFSETQ.